These T cell receptor beta chains were read from a single sample in a study of CD8+ T cells in alopecia areata. Assay: immunoSEQ multiplex PCR; the TCRdb copy retains only in-frame clones and omits some. The data hold about 88,000 clones, with roughly 45% observed a single time. Sequences were derived from CD8+ T cells sorted from blood, sampled at week 24, from a patient treated with tofacitinib. These TCRs come from a human donor with alopecia areata. The CDR3 runs from the conserved cysteine through the conserved F or W. The D gene is left open where the match is weak. Clone size, where shown, is once, few, many, or a class for clones that have expanded.

TRBV5-4	.	TRBD2	13	TRBJ2-7	CATRQRGSYEQYF	TGTGCCACCAGGCAGCGGGGATCGTACGAGCAGTACTTC
TRBV7-2	many	TRBD2	19	TRBJ2-3	CASSLMSFSGNPNTDTQYF	TGTGCCAGCAGCTTAATGTCTTTTAGCGGGAACCCCAACACAGATACGCAGTATTTT
TRBV9	.	TRBD1	15	TRBJ2-1	CASSASGTGYNEQFF	TGTGCCAGCAGCGCCTCCGGGACAGGATACAATGAGCAGTTCTTC
TRBV14	few	TRBD2	16	TRBJ2-5	CASSQGDYYKEETQYF	TGTGCCAGCAGCCAAGGGGACTACTATAAAGAAGAGACCCAGTACTTC
TRBV7-9	few	TRBD2	15	TRBJ2-1	CASSDPGTSYNEQFF	TGTGCCAGCAGCGACCCCGGGACTAGCTACAATGAGCAGTTCTTC
TRBV4-1	few	.	13	TRBJ1-2	CASSQEQERGYTF	TGCGCCAGCAGCCAAGAGCAGGAACGCGGCTACACCTTC
TRBV30	.	.	14	TRBJ1-2	CAWSVELEVYGYTF	TGTGCCTGGAGTGTAGAGTTAGAAGTATATGGCTACACCTTC
TRBV6-5	.	.	13	TRBJ2-6	CATGPSGANVLTF	TGTGCCACCGGACCGTCCGGGGCCAACGTCCTGACTTTC
TRBV4-1	.	.	13	TRBJ2-7	CASSRQADYEQYF	TGCGCCAGCAGTAGGCAGGCGGACTACGAGCAGTACTTC
TRBV28	few	.	15	TRBJ1-1	CASTPATGGFTEAFF	TGTGCCAGCACCCCCGCTACGGGTGGATTCACTGAAGCTTTCTTT
TRBV11-2	.	TRBD2	15	TRBJ2-1	CASSLAAGDYNEQFF	TGTGCCAGCAGCTTGGCAGCGGGAGACTACAATGAGCAGTTCTTC
TRBV7-9	.	.	17	TRBJ2-7	CASSSPPLTTGPYEQYF	TGTGCCAGCAGCTCACCCCCCCTGACGACTGGGCCCTACGAGCAGTACTTC
TRBV27	.	.	14	TRBJ2-3	CASSLLRGEDTQYF	TGTGCCAGCAGTTTATTGCGGGGTGAAGATACGCAGTATTTT
TRBV2	.	TRBD2	17	TRBJ2-6	CASGWTSGTSGANVLTF	TGTGCCAGCGGCTGGACTAGCGGGACTTCTGGGGCCAACGTCCTGACTTTC
TRBV5-4	.	TRBD2	15	TRBJ2-7	CASSLAGREYDEQYF	TGTGCCAGCAGCTTGGCGGGGCGGGAGTATGACGAGCAGTACTTC
TRBV29-1	few	.	17	TRBJ2-3	CSVLGDPQGGSTDTQYF	TGCAGCGTTTTAGGGGATCCACAGGGTGGGAGCACAGATACGCAGTATTTT
TRBV30	.	.	13	TRBJ1-3	CAWSRGAGNTIYF	TGTGCCTGGTCCCGGGGGGCTGGAAACACCATATATTTT
TRBV28	once	TRBD1	15	TRBJ2-1	CASGPGTGVYNEQFF	TGTGCCAGCGGACCCGGGACAGGGGTCTACAATGAGCAGTTCTTC
TRBV6-1	.	.	14	TRBJ2-7	CASSGHPQGYEQYF	TGTGCCAGCAGTGGACATCCTCAAGGCTACGAGCAGTACTTC
TRBV2	once	.	13	TRBJ2-5	CASSAPGQETQYF	TGTGCCAGCAGTGCGCCAGGGCAAGAGACCCAGTACTTC
TRBV29-1	.	.	15	TRBJ2-6	CSVEFGGTGANVLTF	TGCAGCGTTGAATTTGGGGGGACGGGGGCCAACGTCCTGACTTTC
TRBV7-8	.	TRBD1	15	TRBJ1-2	CASSSRDRGNYGYTF	TGTGCCAGCAGCTCTAGGGACAGGGGAAACTATGGCTACACCTTC
TRBV15	.	TRBD1	15	TRBJ1-5	CATSRQGTVNQPQHF	TGTGCCACCAGCAGACAAGGGACAGTCAATCAGCCCCAGCATTTT
TRBV11-2	.	TRBD2	16	TRBJ2-3	CASSLDLAASTDTQYF	TGTGCCAGCAGCTTAGATCTAGCGGCTAGCACAGATACGCAGTATTTT
TRBV9	few	.	17	TRBJ2-5	CASSEPYGRGDQETQYF	TGTGCCAGCAGCGAGCCCTACGGGCGGGGAGACCAAGAGACCCAGTACTTC
TRBV29-1	.	TRBD1	15	TRBJ1-3	CSATGQGAVGNTIYF	TGCAGTGCAACGGGACAGGGGGCGGTTGGAAACACCATATATTTT
TRBV27	.	.	14	TRBJ2-7	CASSSRDGIYEQYF	TGTGCCAGCAGCTCCCGGGACGGAATCTACGAGCAGTACTTC
TRBV6-5	many	.	13	TRBJ2-7	CASSYKLAYEQYF	TGTGCCAGCAGTTACAAACTAGCCTACGAGCAGTACTTC
TRBV27	.	.	13	TRBJ2-3	CASSSRGQDTQYF	TGTGCCAGCAGTTCCCGGGGACAAGATACGCAGTATTTT
TRBV29-1	few	TRBD2	14	TRBJ2-1	CSVVISGRAVEQFF	TGCAGCGTTGTTATTAGCGGGAGGGCGGTTGAGCAGTTCTTC
TRBV10-2	.	.	16	TRBJ2-3	CASSESFLGGSDTQYF	TGCGCCAGCAGTGAGTCGTTCCTAGGAGGGTCGGATACGCAGTATTTT
TRBV29-1	.	.	11	TRBJ2-7	CSAGLGYEQYF	TGCAGCGCTGGTCTTGGGTACGAGCAGTACTTC
TRBV21-1	few	.	17	TRBJ2-3	CASRKWDSGRTADTQYF	TGTGCCAGCAGAAAGTGGGATAGCGGGAGAACCGCAGATACGCAGTATTTT
TRBV6-5	once	.	15	TRBJ1-1	CASSYSVATGTEAFF	TGTGCCAGCAGTTACAGTGTGGCAACGGGGACTGAAGCTTTCTTT
TRBV6-6	.	.	13	TRBJ1-2	CASSLAGNYGYTF	TGTGCCAGCAGTTTGGCAGGGAACTATGGCTACACCTTC
TRBV28	.	TRBD2	13	TRBJ2-7	CASRREGWYEQYF	TGTGCCAGCCGCCGGGAGGGATGGTACGAGCAGTACTTC
TRBV2	.	TRBD2	14	TRBJ2-1	CASRAASGRDEQFF	TGTGCCAGCAGGGCAGCTAGCGGGAGGGATGAGCAGTTCTTC
TRBV19	few	.	15	TRBJ2-7	CASSTPYYGQYEQYF	TGTGCCAGTAGTACTCCCTATTACGGACAGTACGAGCAGTACTTC
TRBV27	.	TRBD2	17	TRBJ2-7	CASSSGPSGRISYEQYF	TGTGCCAGCAGTTCAGGCCCAAGCGGGAGGATCTCCTACGAGCAGTACTTC
TRBV9	.	.	12	TRBJ2-1	CASNPGDNEQFF	TGTGCCAGCAACCCAGGAGACAATGAGCAGTTCTTC
TRBV29-1	.	.	13	TRBJ2-7	CSVYEGGIDEQYF	TGCAGCGTTTATGAAGGGGGGATCGACGAGCAGTACTTC
TRBV28	.	.	16	TRBJ2-5	CASRPRAAPLPETQYF	TGTGCCAGCAGGCCTAGGGCGGCGCCCCTCCCCGAGACCCAGTACTTC
TRBV27	.	TRBD2	14	TRBJ2-5	CASSLAGALETQYF	TGTGCCAGCAGTTTAGCGGGAGCGCTGGAGACCCAGTACTTC
TRBV5-1	.	TRBD2	17	TRBJ2-1	CASSFAPTSGAYNEQFF	TGCGCCAGCAGCTTCGCCCCGACTAGCGGGGCCTACAATGAGCAGTTCTTC
TRBV11-2	few	.	14	TRBJ2-5	CASSLVGQQETQYF	TGTGCCAGCAGCTTAGTGGGACAACAAGAGACCCAGTACTTC
TRBV9	once	.	14	TRBJ2-7	CASSVGGFSYEQYF	TGTGCCAGCAGCGTAGGCGGTTTCTCCTACGAGCAGTACTTC
TRBV9	.	.	13	TRBJ2-2	CASSVRGSGELFF	TGTGCCAGCAGCGTACGGGGGAGCGGGGAGCTGTTTTTT
TRBV27	.	.	14	TRBJ1-1	CASSYSPTWTEAFF	TGTGCCAGCAGTTATTCACCGACCTGGACTGAAGCTTTCTTT